This T cell receptor beta chain stems from a study of T cells after yellow fever vaccination. Study-wide results and limits: Just a small share of clonotypes turned up in the CD4 compartment as well as the CD8 compartment. Reappearance after the booster was observed for most primary-vaccination clones (96% CD4, over 70% CD8).

The TCR cDNA carried a universal primer site and UMIs from 5'RACE template switching. From the 5' RACE reads, TCRdb called clonotypes with MiXCR, one entry per CDR3 protein. The sample contains a few hundred thousand distinct CDR3 sequences, about 4% of which appear only once. A remark on this clonotype: The target antigen is unknown.

Germline-derived CDR1 and CDR2 are SGHKS and YYEKEE (reference sequence). Trimming removed 0 bases at V and 8 bases at J, with 15 bases between. The CDR3 spans 15 residues. The chain is built from TRBV5-5 and TRBJ2-1; tentatively, D is TRBD2 (5 bases). The sample consisted of PBMCs, taken 5 days after the yellow fever booster vaccination. This sequence originates from a man younger than 35 who received the YFV17D yellow fever vaccine. In nucleotides, the CDR3 is TGTGCCAGCAGCTTGGCCGAGGGTTCAGGTTATGAGCAGTTCTTC. As protein: CASSLAEGSGYEQFF.